This entry lists 14 T cell receptor beta chains sequenced from one sample in a study of ipilimumab plus nivolumab after autologous stem cell transplantation. Some clones are missing from TCRdb's copy, which holds only in-frame ones; the method was immunoSEQ multiplex PCR. The sample holds about 9,400 clones, about 70% seen once. The specimen was PBMCs, collected in a trial of ipilimumab plus nivolumab as post-transplant consolidation. These receptors were obtained from a female donor with multiple myeloma.

This clone is termed medium-sized. The J gene is TRBJ2-7, the V gene TRBV10-3, with 7 nucleotides matching TRBD2. The CDR3 spans 14 residues. The V gene's germline CDR1 is ENHRY and CDR2 SYGVKD. J was trimmed by 5 bases and V by 7 bases; bases with no gene match: 11. The CDR3 DNA is TGTGCCATCAAATCTCTAGCGGATACCCACGAGCAGTACTTC. Translation gives CAIKSLADTHEQYF.

The chain couples TRBV7-3 to TRBJ2-5; D is uncertain. V was shortened by 5 bases and J by 2 bases, with 9 bases between the two germline ends. CDR1 is SGHTA and CDR2 is FQGTGA in the germline V gene. CDR3 size: 13 residues. The CDR3 nucleotides are TGTGCCAGCAGCCTTACAGCTCAAGAGACCCAGTACTTC. Protein product: CASSLTAQETQYF. The full variable domain, in which reference TRBV7-3 and TRBJ2-5 provide the parts outside the CDR3, is GAGVSQTPSNKVTEKGKYVELRCDPISGHTALYWYRQSLGQGPEFLIYFQGTGAADDSGLPNDRFFAVRPEGSVSTLKIQRTERGDSAVYLCASSLTAQETQYFGPGTRLLVL.

This clone was seen a few times. The gene calls are TRBV28 and TRBJ1-2; no clear D gene. CDR1 is MDHEN, CDR2 SYDVKM, per germline. This CDR3 contains 12 residues. V was clipped by 3 bases and J by 8 bases, with 10 bases between them. The chain's CDR3 is CASSFEVWGYTF. The CDR3 DNA reads as TGTGCCAGCAGTTTTGAGGTTTGGGGCTACACCTTC.

Sample share makes this clone medium-sized. The chain has TRBV10-3 and TRBJ2-3; D possibly corresponds to TRBD1 (6 bases). Germline V gene data show CDR1 as ENHRY and CDR2 as SYGVKD. This CDR3 region has 14 residues. V was trimmed by 6 bases and J by 3 bases, leaving 13 bases between them. The CDR3: CAIRRAGETDTQYF. The CDR3, as DNA: TGTGCCATCAGACGGGCAGGGGAGACAGATACGCAGTATTTT.

Only a few counts were recorded for this clone. The chain joins TRBV5-1 to TRBJ2-1; D may correspond to TRBD1 or TRBD2 (6 bases each). The CDR3 has 16 amino acids. Germline lookup yields CDR1 SGHRS and CDR2 YFSETQ. V dropped 7 bases and J dropped 3 bases, with 20 bases sitting between them. In nucleotides, the CDR3 is TGCGCCAGCTCCCCTGGGGGGACAAGTGGCTACAATGAGCAGTTCTTC. This codes for CASSPGGTSGYNEQFF.

The rearrangement uses TRBV11-1 and TRBJ2-5, with D possibly matching TRBD1 (5 bases). The J call may be in error: the DNA end matches TRBJ2-7 better. Germline V gives CDR1 SGHAT, CDR2 FQDESV (reference sequence). This CDR3 contains 14 residues. The CDR3: CASSGQGTSYEQYF. CDR3 DNA: TGTGCCAGCAGCGGTCAGGGAACCTCCTACGAGCAGTACTTC.

The chain combines TRBV28 with TRBJ2-1; perhaps TRBD2 as D (7 bases). Germline V CDR1 and CDR2: MDHEN, SYDVKM. The CDR3 covers 16 residues. The ends were cut back, 5 bases at V and 4 bases at J, with 18 bases in the middle. CDR3 protein: CASSTRRGGRYNEQFF. CDR3 DNA: TGTGCCAGCAGTACCCGGCGCGGGGGCCGTTACAATGAGCAGTTCTTC.

This chain uses TRBV14 with TRBJ2-5; D unresolved. The closer fit of TRBJ2-7 to the DNA end suggests the J call may be wrong. CDR1 is SGHDN, CDR2 FVKESK, per germline. The CDR3 spans 16 residues. The CDR3 sequence is CASSLSRGGLGNEQYF. The DNA for the CDR3 is TGTGCCAGCAGCCTAAGCCGAGGCGGCCTCGGCAACGAGCAGTACTTC.

The count of this clone is one. V and J are TRBV14 and TRBJ2-1; TRBD2 agrees at 12 bases. The germline CDR1 and CDR2 sequences are SGHDN and FVKESK. The CDR3 extends over 15 amino acids. V shed 1 base, J shed 10 bases, and the junction held 5 bases outside the gene matches. The CDR3 reads CASSQGLAGVWEQFF. The CDR3 DNA is TGTGCCAGCAGCCAAGGACTAGCGGGAGTCTGGGAGCAGTTCTTC. Full variable domain (outside the CDR3, taken from reference TRBV14 and TRBJ2-1): EAGVTQFPSHSVIEKGQTVTLRCDPISGHDNLYWYRRVMGKEIKFLLHFVKESKQDESGMPNNRFLAERTGGTYSTLKVQPAELEDSGVYFCASSQGLAGVWEQFFGPGTRLTVL.

For this clone: The sample contains more than one DNA sequence encoding this CDR3. V and J are TRBV27 and TRBJ1-2; no definite D call. The CDR3 contains 12 residues. Germline assignment: CDR1 MNHEY and CDR2 SMNVEV (reference sequence). V shed 4 bases and J shed 4 bases, with 7 bases lying between them. The CDR3 DNA reads TGTGCCAGCAGTTATCCAGGCTATGGCTACACCTTC. Its translation: CASSYPGYGYTF.

This clone showed up just once. The V and J genes are TRBV5-8 and TRBJ1-5, with unresolved D. The CDR3 is 15 amino acids. V dropped 6 bases and J dropped 5 bases, with 18 bases sitting between them. Germline V gene lookup returns CDR1 SGHTS and CDR2 YDEGEE. The DNA of the CDR3 is TGTGCCAGCATCCCGCCACGCGGAGCGGATCAGCCCCAGCATTTT. Amino acids: CASIPPRGADQPQHF.

This clone is large in the sample. The chain combines TRBV28 with TRBJ1-5; D is perhaps TRBD1 (6 bases). Trimming took 6 bases from V and 0 from J, leaving 18 bases between them. The germline V gene has CDR1 MDHEN and CDR2 SYDVKM. The CDR3 extends over 17 amino acids. The CDR3 bases are TGTGCCAGCAGGCAAACAGGGAAGGGTGATAGCAATCAGCCCCAGCATTTT. Encoded protein: CASRQTGKGDSNQPQHF.

This chain connects TRBV5-1 to TRBJ2-1; 14 bases agree with TRBD2. The trim removed 4 bases at V and 12 bases at J, leaving 9 bases unmatched. CDR1 is SGHRS and CDR2 is YFSETQ in the germline V gene. This CDR3 region has 15 residues. The CDR3 coding sequence is TGCGCCAGCAGCCGGGGACTAGCGGGAGTTGGGGGGCAGTTCTTC. Protein product: CASSRGLAGVGGQFF.

This clone is a singleton in its sample. Here the CDR3 DNA reads TGTGCCAGCAGTCCCTACCACAAGAGCTCCTACAATGAGCAGTTCTTC. Its protein is CASSPYHKSSYNEQFF. This chain connects TRBV6-6 to TRBJ2-1; no clear D gene. This CDR3 spans 16 amino acids. V lost 5 bases and J 0 bases, leaving 14 bases between the germline ends. CDR1 and CDR2 (germline): MNHNY, SVGAGI (reference sequence).